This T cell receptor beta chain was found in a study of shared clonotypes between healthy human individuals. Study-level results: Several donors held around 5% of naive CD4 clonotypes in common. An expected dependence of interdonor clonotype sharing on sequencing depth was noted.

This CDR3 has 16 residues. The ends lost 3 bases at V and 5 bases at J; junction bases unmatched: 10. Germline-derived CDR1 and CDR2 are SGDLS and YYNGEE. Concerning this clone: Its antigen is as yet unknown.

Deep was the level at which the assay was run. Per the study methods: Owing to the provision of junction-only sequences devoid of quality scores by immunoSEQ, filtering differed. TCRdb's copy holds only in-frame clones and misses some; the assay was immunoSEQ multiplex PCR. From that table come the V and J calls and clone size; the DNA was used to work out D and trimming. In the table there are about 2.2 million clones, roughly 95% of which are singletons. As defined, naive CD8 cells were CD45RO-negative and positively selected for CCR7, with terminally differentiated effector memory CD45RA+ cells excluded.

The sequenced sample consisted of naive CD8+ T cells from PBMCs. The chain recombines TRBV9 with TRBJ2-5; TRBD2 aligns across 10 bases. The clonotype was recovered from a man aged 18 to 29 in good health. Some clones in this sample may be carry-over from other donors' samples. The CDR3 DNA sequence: TGTGCCAGCAGCGCAGGACTAGCGGAGAGATCGGAGACCCAGTACTTC. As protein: CASSAGLAERSETQYF.